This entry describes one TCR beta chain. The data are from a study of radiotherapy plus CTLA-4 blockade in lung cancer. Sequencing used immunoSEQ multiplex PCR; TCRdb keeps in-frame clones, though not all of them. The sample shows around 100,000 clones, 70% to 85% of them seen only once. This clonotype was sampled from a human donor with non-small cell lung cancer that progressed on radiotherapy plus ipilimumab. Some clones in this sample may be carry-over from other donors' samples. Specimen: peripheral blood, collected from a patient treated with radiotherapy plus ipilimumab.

Written as DNA, the CDR3 is TGTGCCAGCAGCGTAGGTGGGGCCGGGGAGCTGTTTTTT. Protein product: CASSVGGAGELFF. The chain uses TRBV9 and TRBJ2-2; D gene ambiguous. The germline gives CDR1 SGDLS, CDR2 YYNGEE. This CDR3 has 13 amino acids. Trimming left V 0 bases short and J 6 bases short, with 6 bases between.